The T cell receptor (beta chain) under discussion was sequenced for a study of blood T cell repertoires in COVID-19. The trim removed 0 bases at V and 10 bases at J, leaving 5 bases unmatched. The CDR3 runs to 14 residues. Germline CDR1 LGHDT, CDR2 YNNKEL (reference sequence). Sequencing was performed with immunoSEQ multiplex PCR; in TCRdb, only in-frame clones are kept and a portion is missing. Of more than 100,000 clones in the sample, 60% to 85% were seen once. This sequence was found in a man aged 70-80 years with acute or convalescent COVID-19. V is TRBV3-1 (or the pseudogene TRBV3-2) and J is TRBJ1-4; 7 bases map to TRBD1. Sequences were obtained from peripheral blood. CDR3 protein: CASSQDGTEGKLFF. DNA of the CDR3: TGTGCCAGCAGCCAAGATGGGACAGAGGGAAAACTGTTTTTT.